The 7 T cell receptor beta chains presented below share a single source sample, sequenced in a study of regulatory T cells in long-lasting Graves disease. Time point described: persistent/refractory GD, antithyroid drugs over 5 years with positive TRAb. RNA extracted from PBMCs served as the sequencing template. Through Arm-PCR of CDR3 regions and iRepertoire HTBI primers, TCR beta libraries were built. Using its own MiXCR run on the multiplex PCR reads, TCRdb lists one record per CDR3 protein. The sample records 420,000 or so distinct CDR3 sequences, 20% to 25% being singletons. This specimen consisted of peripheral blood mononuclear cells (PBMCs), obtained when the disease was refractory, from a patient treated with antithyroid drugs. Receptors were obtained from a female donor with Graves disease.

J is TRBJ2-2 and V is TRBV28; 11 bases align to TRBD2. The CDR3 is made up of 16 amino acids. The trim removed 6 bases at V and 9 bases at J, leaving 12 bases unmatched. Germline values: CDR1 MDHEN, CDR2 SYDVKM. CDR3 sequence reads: CASSHLGTSGSRELFF. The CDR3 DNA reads TGTGCCAGCAGCCACCTCGGTACTAGCGGGAGTAGGGAGCTGTTTTTT.

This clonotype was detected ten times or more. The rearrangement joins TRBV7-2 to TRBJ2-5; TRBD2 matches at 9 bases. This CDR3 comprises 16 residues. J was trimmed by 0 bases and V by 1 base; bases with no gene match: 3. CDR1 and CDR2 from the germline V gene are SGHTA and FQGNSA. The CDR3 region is CASSLGVAGDQETQYF. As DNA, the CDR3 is TGTGCCAGCAGCTTAGGGGTAGCGGGAGACCAAGAGACCCAGTACTTC.

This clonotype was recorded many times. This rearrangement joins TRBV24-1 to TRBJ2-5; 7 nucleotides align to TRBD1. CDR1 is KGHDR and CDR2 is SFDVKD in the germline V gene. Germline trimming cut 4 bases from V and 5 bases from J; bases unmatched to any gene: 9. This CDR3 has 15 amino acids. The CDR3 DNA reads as TGTGCCACCAGTGAGGTACTCGGCAGGGGGGAGACCCAGTACTTC. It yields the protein CATSEVLGRGETQYF.

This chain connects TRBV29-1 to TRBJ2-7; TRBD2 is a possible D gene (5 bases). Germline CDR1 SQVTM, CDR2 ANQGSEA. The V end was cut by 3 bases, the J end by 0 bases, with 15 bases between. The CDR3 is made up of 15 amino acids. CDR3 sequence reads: CSVEMSGGLSYEQYF. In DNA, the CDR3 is TGCAGCGTTGAGATGTCCGGCGGACTCTCCTACGAGCAGTACTTC.

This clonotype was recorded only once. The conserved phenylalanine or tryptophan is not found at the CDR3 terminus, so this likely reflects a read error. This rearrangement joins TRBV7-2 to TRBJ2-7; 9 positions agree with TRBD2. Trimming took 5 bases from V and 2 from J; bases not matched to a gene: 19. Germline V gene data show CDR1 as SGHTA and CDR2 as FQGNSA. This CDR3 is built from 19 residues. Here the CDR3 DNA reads TGTGCCAGCAGCCTCCGCAACGTGCTAGCGGGAAAAATAACCTACGAGCAGTACCTC. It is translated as CASSLRNVLAGKITYEQYL.

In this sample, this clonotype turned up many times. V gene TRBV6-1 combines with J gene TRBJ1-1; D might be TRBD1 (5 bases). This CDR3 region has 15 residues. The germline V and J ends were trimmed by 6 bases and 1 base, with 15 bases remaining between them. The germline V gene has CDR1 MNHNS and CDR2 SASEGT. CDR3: CASRGRTTPNTEAFF. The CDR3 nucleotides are TGTGCCAGCAGGGGGAGGACAACTCCGAACACTGAAGCTTTCTTT.

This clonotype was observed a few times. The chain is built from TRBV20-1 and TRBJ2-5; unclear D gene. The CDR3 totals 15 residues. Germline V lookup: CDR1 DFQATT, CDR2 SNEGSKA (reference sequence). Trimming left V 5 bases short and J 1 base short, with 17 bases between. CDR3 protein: CSAPPWSPSQETQYF. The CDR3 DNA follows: TGCAGTGCTCCACCTTGGTCCCCTTCCCAAGAGACCCAGTACTTC.